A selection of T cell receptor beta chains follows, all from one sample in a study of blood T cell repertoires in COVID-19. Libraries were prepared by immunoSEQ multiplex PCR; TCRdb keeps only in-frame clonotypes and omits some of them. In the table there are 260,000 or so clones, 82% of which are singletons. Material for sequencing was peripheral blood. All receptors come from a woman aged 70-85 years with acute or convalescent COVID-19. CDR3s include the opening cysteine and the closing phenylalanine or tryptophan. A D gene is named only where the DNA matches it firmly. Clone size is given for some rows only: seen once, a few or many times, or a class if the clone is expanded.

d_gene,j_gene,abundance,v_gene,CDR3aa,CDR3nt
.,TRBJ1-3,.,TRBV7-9,CASNLLTGAGNTIYF,TGTGCCAGCAACTTATTGACAGGAGCTGGAAACACCATATATTTT
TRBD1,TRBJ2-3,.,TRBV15,CATSRDKGAHTDTQYF,TGTGCCACCAGCAGAGATAAGGGGGCCCACACAGATACGCAGTATTTT
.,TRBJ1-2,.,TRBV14,CASSRFDSKGYGYTF,TGTGCCAGCAGCCGTTTCGACAGCAAGGGCTATGGCTACACCTTC
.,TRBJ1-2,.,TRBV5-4,CASSLGGADYGYTF,TGTGCCAGCAGCTTGGGTGGGGCTGACTATGGCTACACCTTC
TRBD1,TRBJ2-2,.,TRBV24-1,CATSGRQGTGGPNTGELFF,TGTGCCACCAGTGGTAGGCAGGGGACAGGGGGACCGAACACCGGGGAGCTGTTTTTT
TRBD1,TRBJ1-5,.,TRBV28,CASSSHRDRASNQPQHF,TGTGCCAGCAGTTCGCATCGGGACAGGGCGAGCAATCAGCCCCAGCATTTT
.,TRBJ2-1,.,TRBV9,CASSQRGHSSYNEQFF,TGTGCCAGCAGCCAGCGGGGACATAGCTCCTACAATGAGCAGTTCTTC
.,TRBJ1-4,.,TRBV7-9,CASSPPQGANEKLFF,TGTGCCAGCAGCCCTCCCCAGGGTGCTAATGAAAAACTGTTTTTT
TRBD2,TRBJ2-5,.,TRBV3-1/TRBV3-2,CASSHPSGETQYF,TGTGCCAGCAGCCATCCTAGCGGCGAGACCCAGTACTTC
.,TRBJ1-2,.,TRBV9,CASSTGFYGYTF,TGTGCCAGCAGTACCGGTTTCTATGGCTACACCTTC
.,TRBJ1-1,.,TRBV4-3,CASSQKKGHRNTEAFF,TGCGCCAGCAGCCAAAAGAAGGGACATCGGAACACTGAAGCTTTCTTT
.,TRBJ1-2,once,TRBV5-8,CASSLGALANYGYTF,TGTGCCAGCAGCTTGGGGGCGTTAGCTAACTATGGCTACACCTTC
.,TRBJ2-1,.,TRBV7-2,CASSFQGSNEQFF,TGTGCCAGCAGCTTTCAGGGGTCGAATGAGCAGTTCTTC
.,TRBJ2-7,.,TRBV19,CASSSNVPSYEQYF,TGTGCCAGTAGTAGTAATGTTCCCTCCTACGAGCAGTACTTC
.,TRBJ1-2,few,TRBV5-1,CASSFGQGVYGYTF,TGCGCCAGCAGCTTCGGGCAGGGTGTCTATGGCTACACCTTC
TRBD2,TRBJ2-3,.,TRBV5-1,CASSTRAGGLTDTQYF,TGCGCCAGCAGCACTCGCGCGGGGGGACTCACAGATACGCAGTATTTT
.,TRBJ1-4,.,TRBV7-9,CASSPSRGIANEKLFF,TGTGCCAGCAGCCCATCGAGAGGGATAGCTAATGAAAAACTGTTTTTT
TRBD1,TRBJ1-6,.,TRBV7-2,CASSPNPDRLNNSPLHF,TGTGCCAGCAGCCCTAACCCGGACAGGCTTAATAATTCACCCCTCCACTTT
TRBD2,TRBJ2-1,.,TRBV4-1,CASSLERGGYNEQFF,TGCGCCAGCAGCCTAGAGCGGGGGGGCTACAATGAGCAGTTCTTC
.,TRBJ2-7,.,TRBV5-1,CASSKRDGSSYEQYF,TGCGCCAGCAGCAAACGGGACGGGAGCTCCTACGAGCAGTACTTC
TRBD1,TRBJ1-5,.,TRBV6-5,CASSSGQGGNQPQHF,TGTGCCAGCAGTTCGGGACAGGGAGGGAATCAGCCCCAGCATTTT
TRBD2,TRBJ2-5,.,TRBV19,CASRSTSGGSGETQYF,TGTGCCAGTAGGTCCACTAGCGGGGGGTCTGGAGAGACCCAGTACTTC
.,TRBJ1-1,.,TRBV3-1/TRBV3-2,CASSSKYGDRAFF,TGTGCCAGCAGCTCTAAATATGGTGATCGGGCTTTCTTT
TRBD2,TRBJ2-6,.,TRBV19,CASSPSAGGAGANVLTF,TGTGCCAGTAGCCCCTCTGCGGGGGGGGCTGGGGCCAACGTCCTGACTTTC
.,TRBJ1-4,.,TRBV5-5,CASSTLSTNEKLFF,TGTGCCAGCAGCACGCTATCAACTAATGAAAAACTGTTTTTT
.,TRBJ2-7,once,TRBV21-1,CASRSGTGVHEQYF,TGTGCCAGCAGATCCGGGACAGGGGTACACGAGCAGTACTTC
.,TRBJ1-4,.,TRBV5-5,CASSLGGSEKLFF,TGTGCCAGCAGCTTGGGTGGGAGTGAAAAACTGTTTTTT
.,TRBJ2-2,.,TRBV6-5,CASGLAITGELFF,TGTGCCAGCGGGCTAGCTATTACCGGGGAGCTGTTTTTT
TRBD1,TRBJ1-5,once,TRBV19,CASSRTTGVGQPQHF,TGTGCCAGTAGTAGGACGACAGGGGTTGGTCAGCCCCAGCATTTT
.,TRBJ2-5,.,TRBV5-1,CASSLGEYFRVIQETQYF,TGCGCCAGCAGCTTGGGGGAATACTTCAGGGTCATTCAAGAGACCCAGTACTTC
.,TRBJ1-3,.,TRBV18,CASSDRGSGNTIYF,TGTGCCAGCTCGGATAGAGGCTCTGGAAACACCATATATTTT
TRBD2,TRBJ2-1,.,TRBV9,CASSVARTSGRYNEQFF,TGTGCCAGCAGCGTTGCCAGGACTAGCGGGCGATACAATGAGCAGTTCTTC
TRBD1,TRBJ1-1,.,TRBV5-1,CASSLTGGAGEAFF,TGCGCCAGCAGCTTGACAGGGGGCGCGGGTGAAGCTTTCTTT
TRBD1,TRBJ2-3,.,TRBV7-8,CASSLGGQGISTDTQYF,TGTGCCAGCAGCTTAGGGGGACAGGGAATTAGCACAGATACGCAGTATTTT
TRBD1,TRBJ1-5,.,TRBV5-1,CASRPGTGGGQPQHF,TGCGCCAGCAGGCCCGGGACAGGGGGCGGTCAGCCCCAGCATTTT
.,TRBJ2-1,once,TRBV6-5,CASRVRRDDYNEQFF,TGTGCCAGCCGGGTCAGGAGGGACGACTACAATGAGCAGTTCTTC
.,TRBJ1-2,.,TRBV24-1,CATSDFDGNYGYTF,TGTGCCACCAGTGATTTCGACGGGAACTATGGCTACACCTTC
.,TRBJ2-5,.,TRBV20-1,CSASKVGHSYQETQYF,TGCAGTGCCAGTAAGGTGGGACACTCGTACCAAGAGACCCAGTACTTC
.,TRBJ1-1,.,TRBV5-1,CASSLGSQGGTEAFF,TGCGCCAGCAGCTTGGGGTCTCAGGGTGGCACTGAAGCTTTCTTT
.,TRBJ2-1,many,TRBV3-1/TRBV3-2,CASSQSGGNEQFF,TGTGCCAGCAGCCAATCAGGGGGGAATGAGCAGTTCTTC